This T cell receptor beta chain was identified in a study of blood T cell repertoires in COVID-19. Looking at the study overall: PBMCs, B-cell-depleted T cells, or T cells provided the cDNA or gDNA that made up the material.

Some clones are missing from TCRdb's copy, which holds only in-frame ones; the method was immunoSEQ multiplex PCR. This table has about 170,000 clones, almost 85% appearing once. Seattle participants joined during active infection and were tracked over time. V dropped 9 bases and J dropped 6; count of bases not matched to a gene: 15. Germline V gene lookup returns CDR1 LNHDA and CDR2 SQIVND (reference sequence). This CDR3 is built from 15 residues. The V and J genes are TRBV19 and TRBJ2-7, with 9 bases identical to TRBD1. The receptor's source is a woman of 80 years or more with COVID-19, enrolled during active disease. The sequenced sample consisted of peripheral blood. CDR3 region: CASRKGLQGAGEQYF. The CDR3 DNA is TGTGCCAGCCGCAAGGGGCTACAGGGGGCTGGCGAGCAGTACTTC.